This T cell receptor (beta chain) is drawn from a study of blood T cell repertoires in COVID-19. Germline loops: CDR1 SNHLY, CDR2 FYNNEI. The CDR3 runs 14 residues. With V trimmed by 1 base and J by 10 bases, 4 bases remained unmatched. Libraries were prepared by immunoSEQ multiplex PCR; TCRdb keeps only in-frame clonotypes and omits some of them. This sample yields a few hundred thousand clones, of which over 75% are seen a single time; about 3.7% belongs to the top ten. Sequenced input: PBMCs or T cells enriched from blood (not recorded which). This clonotype was sampled from a woman in her sixties who had recovered from COVID-19. This rearrangement joins TRBV2 to TRBJ2-1; 10 positions agree with TRBD2. The CDR3 loop is CASSEDLAGDEQFF. As DNA, the CDR3 is TGTGCCAGCAGTGAAGACCTAGCGGGAGACGAGCAGTTCTTC.